This TCR beta chain was documented in a study of blood T cell repertoires in COVID-19. Study-level information: Donors in the United States, Italy and Spain gave samples during acute or convalescent COVID-19.

CDR3 length: 15 residues. CDR1 and CDR2 (germline): DFQATT, SNEGSKA (reference sequence). The ends lost 3 bases at V and 2 bases at J; junction bases unmatched: 6. Seattle researchers signed up patients amid active infection and tracked them longitudinally. As processed by the authors: Estimates of nucleated cell counts were drawn from the amplification of reference gene primers. Repertoires were generated with immunoSEQ multiplex PCR, while TCRdb's copy carries only in-frame clones and drops some. V, J and clone size were drawn from that table, and D and trimming were deduced from the DNA. The sample holds around 160,000 clones, about 92% seen once.

Sequenced: peripheral blood. The TCR originated in a woman aged 55-69 years with COVID-19, enrolled during active disease. The J gene is TRBJ2-1, the V gene TRBV20-1, with 8 bases aligning to TRBD2. The CDR3 DNA is TGCAGTGCTAGTGGGGGCGGGGGGCCCTACAATGAGCAGTTCTTC. Residues: CSASGGGGPYNEQFF.